The T cell receptor (beta chain) described here comes from a study of CD8+CD57+ T cells in acquired aplastic anemia. Genomic DNA provided the template from which TCR beta VDJ and CDR3 profiles were obtained. TCRdb re-called the reads with MiXCR, one entry per CDR3 protein. The sample lists some 180,000 distinct CDR3 sequences, about 50% occurring once. Patients sequenced had flow cytometry evidence of CD8+CD57+ cell expansion. All participating patients were living with severe acquired aplastic anemia. Among the patients, none had received any therapy at the time of blood sampling. V was trimmed by 6 bases and J by 8 bases, leaving 32 bases between them. The CDR3 is made up of 19 amino acids. Germline V CDR1 and CDR2: SGHAT, FQDESV (reference sequence).

The chain has TRBV11-1 and TRBJ2-1, with a weak D call TRBD2 (7 bases). The source of this sequence is a human donor with aplastic anemia. The sequenced sample was sorted CD4+, CD8+, or CD8+CD57+ T cells (not recorded which) from PBMCs. As DNA, the CDR3 is TGTGCCAGCAGGCCCCCCAGGTCGGAGCGGGGACAAACCGTCGATGAGCAGTTCTTC. Translating gives CASRPPRSERGQTVDEQFF.